This TCR beta chain was identified in a study of early T cells in non-severe SARS-CoV-2 infection. Overall study: Sequenced bulk RNA came from whole blood that was unsorted, and chains were unpaired. Overall study results and limits: Anti-spike CD8 specificities were favored by VDJdb matching, whose results missed private and CD4 specificities.

This clonotype came up a few times. The target antigen is unknown. Unique molecular identifiers were attached to individual cDNA molecules. One entry per CDR3 protein, called by TCRdb with MiXCR from the 5' RACE reads. The repertoire includes approximately 68,000 distinct CDR3 sequences, 10% of them detected once, and 6.5% to 8.5% sits in the top ten. The V end was cut by 3 bases, the J end by 5 bases, with 10 bases between. This CDR3 contains 12 residues. Germline V gene sequence: CDR1 SQVTM, CDR2 ANQGSEA. The TCR originated in an adult who was a healthcare worker with PCR-confirmed SARS-CoV-2 infection or an uninfected control (not recorded which). The source material was whole blood, sampled at baseline. The V call is TRBV29-1, the J call TRBJ1-1; D remains ambiguous. The CDR3 region has the DNA TGCAGCGTTGAGCGGGGAGGAACTGAAGCTTTCTTT. Translated: CSVERGGTEAFF. The full variable domain, completed using reference TRBV29-1 and TRBJ1-1, is SAVISQKPSRDICQRGTSLTIQCQVDSQVTMMFWYRQQPGQSLTLIATANQGSEATYESGFVIDKFPISRPNLTFSTLTVSNMSPEDSSIYLCSVERGGTEAFFGQGTRLTVV.